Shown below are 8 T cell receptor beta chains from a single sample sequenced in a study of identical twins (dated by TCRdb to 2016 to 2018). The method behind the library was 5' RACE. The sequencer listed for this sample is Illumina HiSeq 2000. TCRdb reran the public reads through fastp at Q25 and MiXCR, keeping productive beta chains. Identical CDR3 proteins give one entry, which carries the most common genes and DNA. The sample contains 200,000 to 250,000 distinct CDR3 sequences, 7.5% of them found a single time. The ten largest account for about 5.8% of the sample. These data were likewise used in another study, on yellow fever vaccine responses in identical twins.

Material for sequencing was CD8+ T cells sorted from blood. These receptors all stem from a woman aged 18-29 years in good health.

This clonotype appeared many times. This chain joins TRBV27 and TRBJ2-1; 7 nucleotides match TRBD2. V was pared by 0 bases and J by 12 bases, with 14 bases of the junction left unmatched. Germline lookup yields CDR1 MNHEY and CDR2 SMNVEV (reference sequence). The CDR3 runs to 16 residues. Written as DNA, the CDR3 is TGTGCCAGCAGTTTATCTGGGGGGGGGTTGTATCGCGTGCAGTTCTTC. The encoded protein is CASSLSGGGLYRVQFF.

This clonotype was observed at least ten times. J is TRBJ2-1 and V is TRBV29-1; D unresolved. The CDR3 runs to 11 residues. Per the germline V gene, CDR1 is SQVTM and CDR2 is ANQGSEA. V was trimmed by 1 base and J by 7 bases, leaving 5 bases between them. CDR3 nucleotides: TGCAGCGTTGAAGCTGGAAATGAGCAGTTCTTC. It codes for CSVEAGNEQFF.

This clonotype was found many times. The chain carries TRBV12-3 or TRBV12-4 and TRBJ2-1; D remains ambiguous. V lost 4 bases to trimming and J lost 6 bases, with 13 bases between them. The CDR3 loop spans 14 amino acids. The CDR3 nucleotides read TGTGCCAGCAGTTGGGTTTCCGGCGGCAATGAGCAGTTCTTC. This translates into CASSWVSGGNEQFF.

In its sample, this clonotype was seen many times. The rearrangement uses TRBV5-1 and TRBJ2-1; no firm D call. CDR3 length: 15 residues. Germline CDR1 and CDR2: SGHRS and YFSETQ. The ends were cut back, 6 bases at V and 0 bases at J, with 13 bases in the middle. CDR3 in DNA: TGCGCCAGCACCCTAACTGCTTCCTCCTACAATGAGCAGTTCTTC. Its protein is CASTLTASSYNEQFF.

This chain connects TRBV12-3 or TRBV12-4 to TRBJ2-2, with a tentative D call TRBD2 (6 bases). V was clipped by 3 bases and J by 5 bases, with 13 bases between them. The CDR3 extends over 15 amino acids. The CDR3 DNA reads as TGTGCCAGCAGTTTGATCGAGGCGGGGACCGGGGAGCTGTTTTTT. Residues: CASSLIEAGTGELFF.

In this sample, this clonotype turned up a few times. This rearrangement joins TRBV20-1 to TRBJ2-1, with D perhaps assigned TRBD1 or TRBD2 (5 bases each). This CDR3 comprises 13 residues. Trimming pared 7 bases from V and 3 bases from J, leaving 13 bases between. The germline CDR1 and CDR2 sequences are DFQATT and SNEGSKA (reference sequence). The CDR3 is CSESGLDYNEQFF. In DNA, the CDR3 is TGCAGTGAATCGGGGCTGGACTACAATGAGCAGTTCTTC.

CDR3 coding DNA: TGTGCCAGCAGCTTGGAAGAGGGGTCAGAGACCCAGTACTTC. Its translation is CASSLEEGSETQYF. The chain links TRBV5-6 to TRBJ2-5; D tentatively fits TRBD1 or TRBD2 (5 bases each). The CDR3 is 14 residues long. CDR1 and CDR2 from the germline V gene are SGHDT and YYEEEE. Trimming shortened V by 0 bases and J by 4 bases, and 10 bases separated the two germline ends. The full variable domain, with the rest looked up from reference TRBV5-6 and TRBJ2-5, is DAGVTQSPTHLIKTRGQQVTLRCSPKSGHDTVSWYQQALGQGPQFIFQYYEEEERQRGNFPDRFSGHQFPNYSSELNVNALLLGDSALYLCASSLEEGSETQYFGPGTRLLVL.

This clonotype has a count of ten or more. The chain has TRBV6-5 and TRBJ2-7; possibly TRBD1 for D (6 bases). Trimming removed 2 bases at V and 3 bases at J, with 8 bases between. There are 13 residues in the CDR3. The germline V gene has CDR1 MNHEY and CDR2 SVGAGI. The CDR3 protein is CASSYPGDYEQYF. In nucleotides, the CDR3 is TGTGCCAGCAGTTACCCAGGGGACTACGAGCAGTACTTC.